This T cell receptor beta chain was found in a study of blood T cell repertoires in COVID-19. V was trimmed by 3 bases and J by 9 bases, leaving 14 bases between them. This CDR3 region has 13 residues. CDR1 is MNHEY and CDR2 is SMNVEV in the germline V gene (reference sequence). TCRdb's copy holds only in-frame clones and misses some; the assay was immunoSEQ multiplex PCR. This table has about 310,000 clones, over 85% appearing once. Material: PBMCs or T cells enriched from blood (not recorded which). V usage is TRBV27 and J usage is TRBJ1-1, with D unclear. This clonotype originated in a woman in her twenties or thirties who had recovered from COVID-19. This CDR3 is CASSFSSVMKAFF. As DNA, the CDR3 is TGTGCCAGCAGTTTTTCGTCAGTAATGAAAGCTTTCTTT.